This is a list of T cell receptor beta chains from one sample in a study of blood T cell repertoires in COVID-19. Clones were sequenced by immunoSEQ multiplex PCR, and TCRdb holds only the in-frame ones, with some missing. The data hold tens of thousands of clones, with nearly 90% observed a single time. Sequencing used peripheral blood. These receptor sequences come from a man at least 80 years old with active or convalescent COVID-19. Both conserved end residues are part of each CDR3. A D gene is named only where the DNA matches it firmly. Only part of the rows carry a size: once, few, many, or a class if the clone is expanded.

TRBD1 . TRBJ1-2 TRBV5-1 TGCGCCAGCAGCCGTGGACAGGGTGGAGTTGGCTCCAGCTACACCTTC CASSRGQGGVGSSYTF
TRBD2 . TRBJ2-2 TRBV5-4 TGTGCCAGCAGCCGAGGACTAGGTTCCGGGGAGCTGTTTTTT CASSRGLGSGELFF
TRBD1 . TRBJ2-2 TRBV19 TGTGCCAGTAGTATAGACCGGACAGGGGCGGGAACCGGGGAGCTGTTTTTT CASSIDRTGAGTGELFF
. . TRBJ2-1 TRBV10-1 TGCGCCAGCAGTGATCCAGGGAGGGGGTACAATGAGCAGTTCTTC CASSDPGRGYNEQFF
TRBD2 . TRBJ2-3 TRBV5-6 TGTGCCAGCAATGGGGCGGGGGGCATCACAGATACGCAGTATTTT CASNGAGGITDTQYF
TRBD2 . TRBJ2-5 TRBV5-1 TGCGCCAGCAGCTTGGAGAGGCGGGGGGAGACCCAGTACTTC CASSLERRGETQYF
. . TRBJ2-1 TRBV6-1 TGTGCCAGCAGTGAACAAGGGACCCCCGGGGGCAATGAGCAGTTCTTC CASSEQGTPGGNEQFF
TRBD1 few TRBJ1-1 TRBV6-6 TGTGCCAGCAGTACAGGGGGCGAAACTGAAGCTTTCTTT CASSTGGETEAFF
. . TRBJ2-1 TRBV28 TGTGCCAGCAGTCCGATGCTAGGGGCGAGCTCCTACAATGAGCAGTTCTTC CASSPMLGASSYNEQFF
. . TRBJ1-4 TRBV9 TGTGCCAGCAGCGCCGGGGGGGCCGATAATGAAAAACTGTTTTTT CASSAGGADNEKLFF
. . TRBJ2-7 TRBV18 TGTGCCAGCTCACCACCGCGAGATTCCTACGAGCAGTACTTC CASSPPRDSYEQYF
. . TRBJ2-7 TRBV3-1/TRBV3-2 TGTGCCAGCAGCCAAGAAGCCCGTGAGCAGTACTTC CASSQEAREQYF
. . TRBJ2-7 TRBV6-5 TGTGCCAGCAGACGCGACAGGATAGGTTCCTACGAGCAGTACTTC CASRRDRIGSYEQYF
. . TRBJ2-5 TRBV3-1/TRBV3-2 TGTGCCAGCAGCCAAGATCCCGAGGGTTTACGATCGTGGGAGACCCAGTACTTC CASSQDPEGLRSWETQYF
TRBD1 . TRBJ1-2 TRBV19 TGTGCCAGTAGCCGCGGACAGGGAAATAGGCGTAACTATGGCTACACCTTC CASSRGQGNRRNYGYTF
. . TRBJ1-6 TRBV5-1 TGCGCCAGCAGCTTGGCCAGGGCCGATTCACCCCTCCACTTT CASSLARADSPLHF
. . TRBJ1-1 TRBV28 TGTGCCAGCAGTCCCCACCGGGGTTCTGACACTGAAGCTTTCTTT CASSPHRGSDTEAFF
TRBD2 . TRBJ2-2 TRBV24-1 TGTGCCACCAGTGATTTGGGGCTAGCGGCCGGGGAGCTGTTTTTT CATSDLGLAAGELFF
. . TRBJ2-5 TRBV28 TGTGCCAGCAGAGACAACCGGGCCATAGCAGGGGAGACCCAGTACTTC CASRDNRAIAGETQYF
. . TRBJ2-1 TRBV6-2/TRBV6-3 TGTGCCAGCAGTTACGCGACCGGGCGACTAGGTGAGCAGTTCTTC CASSYATGRLGEQFF
. . TRBJ1-3 TRBV7-9 TGTGCCAGCAGCTTAGAGGGTCGGGAGGAAAACACCATATATTTT CASSLEGREENTIYF
. . TRBJ2-1 TRBV28 TGTGCCAGCAGTTTATCGGGGGAAGAGCAGTTCTTC CASSLSGEEQFF
TRBD2 . TRBJ2-1 TRBV6-2/TRBV6-3 TGTGCCAGCAGCTCCCCCTCTAGCGGGAGGGCCTGGGTGTACAATGAGCAGTTCTTC CASSSPSSGRAWVYNEQFF
TRBD1 . TRBJ2-7 TRBV25-1 TGTGCCAGCAGTGGGCCCGGGACAGGGAACTACGAGCAGTACTTC CASSGPGTGNYEQYF
. . TRBJ2-1 TRBV7-9 TGTGCCAGCAGCCTGGGACCTCTAGCGGAGCAGTTCTTC CASSLGPLAEQFF
. . TRBJ1-1 TRBV12-3/TRBV12-4 TGTGCCAGCAGCCCCGAGGGTCGGACTGAAGCTTTCTTT CASSPEGRTEAFF
TRBD1 . TRBJ2-7 TRBV28 TGTGCCAGCAGTTTAGGACAGGCGAACTACGAGCAGTACTTC CASSLGQANYEQYF
. few TRBJ2-7 TRBV27 TGTGCCAGCAGTTTCCGACAGAGCTACGAGCAGTACTTC CASSFRQSYEQYF
. . TRBJ2-5 TRBV18 TGTGCCAGCTCACCATCGGGACTGCAAGAGACCCAGTACTTC CASSPSGLQETQYF
TRBD2 . TRBJ2-3 TRBV5-1 TGCGCCAGCAGCGTCGGGTTGGGACTAGCGGTTACTGGAGATACGCAGTATTTT CASSVGLGLAVTGDTQYF
. . TRBJ2-2 TRBV27 TGTGCCAGCAGTTCCCCGCTGGGAGGTCGCGGGGAGCTGTTTTTT CASSSPLGGRGELFF
. . TRBJ2-3 TRBV20-1 TGCAGTGCTATACCCGGAGATACGCAGTATTTT CSAIPGDTQYF
TRBD1 once TRBJ1-6 TRBV30 TGTGCCTGGAGTGGACAGGGGGGACCCCTCCACTTT CAWSGQGGPLHF
TRBD1 . TRBJ2-5 TRBV19 TGTGCCAGTAGTATAAGGGGGCGTGGAGAGACCCAGTACTTC CASSIRGRGETQYF
. once TRBJ1-2 TRBV28 TGTGCCAGCAGTTCGGCAGTCAGGTTCGGCTACACCTTC CASSSAVRFGYTF
TRBD2 . TRBJ2-7 TRBV4-2 TGTGCCAGCAGCCAAGATAAAGGGAGCGGGGGGGCCTACGAGCAGTACTTC CASSQDKGSGGAYEQYF
TRBD2 once TRBJ2-2 TRBV9 TGTGCCAGCAGCCCGGGAGGGCTAGCGGAGGGGTGGGAGCTGTTTTTT CASSPGGLAEGWELFF
. few TRBJ1-5 TRBV7-2 TGTGCCAGCAGCCAGAAGGGGGTGGAACAGCCCCAGCATTTT CASSQKGVEQPQHF
TRBD2 . TRBJ2-5 TRBV30 TGTGCCTGGAGGCCCAGCGGGAGTGGGGAGACCCAGTACTTC CAWRPSGSGETQYF